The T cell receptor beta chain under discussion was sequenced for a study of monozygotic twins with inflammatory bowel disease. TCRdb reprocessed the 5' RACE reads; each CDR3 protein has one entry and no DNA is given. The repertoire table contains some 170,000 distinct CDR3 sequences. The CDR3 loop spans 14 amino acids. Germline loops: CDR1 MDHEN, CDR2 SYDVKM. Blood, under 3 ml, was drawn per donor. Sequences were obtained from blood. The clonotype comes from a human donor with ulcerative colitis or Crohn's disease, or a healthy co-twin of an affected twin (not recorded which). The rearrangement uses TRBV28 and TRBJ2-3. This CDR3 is CASSLASVTDTQYF.